These 13 T cell receptor beta chains share one sample of origin, sequenced in a study of T cell responses to AZD1222 COVID-19 vaccine. TCRdb keeps only in-frame clones here, not all; method: immunoSEQ multiplex PCR. The sample consists of some 120,000 clones, roughly 88% of them appearing once. The source was peripheral blood, collected 28 days after the second AZD1222 dose. All receptors derive from an adult who received the AZD1222 COVID-19 vaccine.

The chain combines TRBV7-9 with TRBJ1-1, with a possible D match to TRBD1 (6 bases). There are 13 residues in the CDR3. The V gene's germline CDR1 is SEHNR and CDR2 FQNEAQ (reference sequence). The V end lost 1 base, the J end lost 5 bases, and 8 bases lay between the germline ends. CDR3 loop: CASSLDRDTEAFF. DNA of the CDR3: TGTGCCAGCAGCTTAGACAGGGATACTGAAGCTTTCTTT.

The chain links TRBV18 to TRBJ2-4; a possible D gene is TRBD2 (5 bases). V was clipped by 6 bases and J by 3 bases, with 15 bases between them. Per germline, CDR1 KGHSH and CDR2 LQKENI. The CDR3 runs to 15 residues. The CDR3 loop is CASSQSGTYKNIQYF. CDR3 nucleotides: TGTGCCAGCTCGCAAAGCGGTACTTACAAAAACATTCAGTACTTC.

The chain links TRBV5-1 to TRBJ1-1, with D unresolved. The ends were cut back, 0 bases at V and 0 bases at J, with 12 bases in the middle. Germline lookup yields CDR1 SGHRS and CDR2 YFSETQ. The CDR3 has 16 amino acids. Here the CDR3 reads CASSLEPDSMNTEAFF. The CDR3 DNA sequence: TGCGCCAGCAGCTTGGAACCGGATTCAATGAACACTGAAGCTTTCTTT.

The V gene is TRBV5-4, the J gene TRBJ2-1; TRBD1 matches 9 bases. The length of the CDR3 is 16 residues. With V trimmed by 0 bases and J by 0 bases, 1 base remained unmatched. Germline V gene data show CDR1 as SGHNT and CDR2 as YYREEE (reference sequence). CDR3 DNA: TGTGCCAGCAGCTTGGGACAGGGGGTCTCCTACAATGAGCAGTTCTTC. This sequence encodes CASSLGQGVSYNEQFF.

V gene TRBV20-1 combines with J gene TRBJ1-5; 7 bases map to TRBD1. Germline V gives CDR1 DFQATT, CDR2 SNEGSKA (reference sequence). V shed 3 bases, J shed 6 bases, and the junction held 11 bases outside the gene matches. This CDR3 spans 15 amino acids. The CDR3 spells CSASEDRVGIQPQHF. The CDR3 coding sequence is TGCAGTGCTAGTGAAGACAGGGTAGGTATTCAGCCCCAGCATTTT.

The chain joins TRBV11-3 to TRBJ2-1; possible D gene TRBD2, 6 bases. V was shortened by 0 bases and J by 10 bases, with 10 bases between the two germline ends. The germline V gene encodes CDR1 SGHNT and CDR2 YENEEA. This CDR3 region has 13 residues. The DNA for the CDR3 is TGTGCCAGCAGCTTAGACACAGGAGGGGAGCAGTTCTTC. Protein: CASSLDTGGEQFF. The whole variable domain, filled in from reference TRBV11-3 and TRBJ2-1, reads EAGVVQSPRYKIIEKKQPVAFWCNPISGHNTLYWYLQNLGQGPELLIRYENEEAVDDSQLPKDRFSAERLKGVDSTLKIQPAELGDSAVYLCASSLDTGGEQFFGPGTRLTVL.

The chain uses TRBV30 and TRBJ2-5, with D unresolved. The germline gives CDR1 GTSNPN, CDR2 SVGIG (reference sequence). V lost 1 base and J lost 2, with 20 bases in between. The CDR3 has 17 residues. CDR3 region: CAWSGPWKDQKQETQYF. The DNA of the CDR3 is TGTGCCTGGAGTGGACCTTGGAAAGACCAGAAACAAGAGACCCAGTACTTC.

This clone was detected only a few times. The CDR3 is CASSEQGGVYGYTF. The DNA of the CDR3 is TGTGCCAGCAGTGAACAGGGTGGTGTCTATGGCTACACCTTC. V and J are TRBV2 and TRBJ1-2; perhaps TRBD1 as D (5 bases). Germline V gene lookup returns CDR1 SNHLY and CDR2 FYNNEI. This CDR3 comprises 14 residues. Trimming left V 2 bases short and J 4 bases short, with 11 bases between.

This clone has just one count. This chain joins TRBV11-3 and TRBJ2-3, with D hard to call. The germline V gene encodes CDR1 SGHNT and CDR2 YENEEA. The V end was cut by 2 bases, the J end by 2 bases, with 20 bases between. CDR3 length: 18 amino acids. This CDR3 reads CASSLIFGVSHNTDTQYF. The CDR3 DNA is TGTGCCAGCAGCTTAATATTCGGTGTCAGCCACAACACAGATACGCAGTATTTT.

The V gene is TRBV5-4, the J gene TRBJ2-2; the match to TRBD1 covers 9 bases. Trimming cost V 3 bases and J 6 bases; bases outside gene matches: 12. Germline lookup yields CDR1 SGHNT and CDR2 YYREEE (reference sequence). The CDR3 covers 17 residues. The CDR3 nucleotides are TGTGCCAGCAGCTCTCAAGCCGGGACAGGGAGGGCCGGGGAGCTGTTTTTT. Amino acid sequence: CASSSQAGTGRAGELFF.

This chain connects TRBV12-5 to TRBJ2-5; 7 bases map to TRBD2. CDR1 is LGHNT and CDR2 is FRNRAP in the germline V gene. This CDR3 contains 12 residues. V was pared by 4 bases and J by 4 bases, with 0 bases of the junction left unmatched. CDR3 region: CASGSSGETQYF. Here the CDR3 DNA reads TGTGCTAGTGGTTCTAGCGGAGAGACCCAGTACTTC.

The chain is built from TRBV20-1 and TRBJ1-5; D is uncertain. CDR3 length: 12 residues. The ends were cut back, 3 bases at V and 4 bases at J, with 7 bases in the middle. The V gene's germline CDR1 is DFQATT and CDR2 SNEGSKA (reference sequence). The CDR3 loop reads CSASDGNQPQHF. The CDR3 nucleotides read TGCAGTGCTAGTGACGGGAATCAGCCCCAGCATTTT.

This clone has only a few counts. The V and J genes are TRBV5-1 and TRBJ1-2; 7 nucleotides align to TRBD1. The length of the CDR3 is 15 residues. V shed 5 bases, J shed 2 bases, and the junction held 9 bases outside the gene matches. CDR1 is SGHRS, CDR2 YFSETQ, per germline. The CDR3 sequence is CASRVRDSINYGYTF. DNA for the CDR3: TGCGCCAGCAGAGTCAGGGACAGTATAAACTATGGCTACACCTTC.